The clone carrying this T cell receptor beta chain was seen once. As processed by the authors: Researchers report that nucleated cell counts were estimated from reference gene primer amplification. Profiling relied on immunoSEQ multiplex PCR, and the TCRdb table lists in-frame clones only, not all of them. The D gene and trimming were derived from the DNA, and the V and J assignments and clone size from that table. Counted here are 84,000 or so clones, roughly four fifths occurring once; the ten biggest clones make up around 1.3%. Germline CDR1 reads SGHAT; CDR2 reads FQNNGV. Between the trimmed V and J ends, which lost 5 bases and 2 bases, there was a span of 7 bases. The CDR3 loop spans 13 amino acids. The data derive from a study of blood T cell repertoires in COVID-19. Study-wide background: The United States, Italy and Spain supplied acute and convalescent COVID-19 samples. Sample material is recorded as cDNA or gDNA derived from T cells, B-cell-depleted T cells, or PBMCs.

The sample comprised peripheral blood. The source of this sequence is a woman older than 75 with acute or convalescent COVID-19. The V call is TRBV11-2, the J call TRBJ1-5; possibly TRBD1 for D (5 bases). The CDR3 bases are TGTGCCAGCAGCCCGACAGGCAATCAGCCCCAGCATTTT. Residues: CASSPTGNQPQHF.